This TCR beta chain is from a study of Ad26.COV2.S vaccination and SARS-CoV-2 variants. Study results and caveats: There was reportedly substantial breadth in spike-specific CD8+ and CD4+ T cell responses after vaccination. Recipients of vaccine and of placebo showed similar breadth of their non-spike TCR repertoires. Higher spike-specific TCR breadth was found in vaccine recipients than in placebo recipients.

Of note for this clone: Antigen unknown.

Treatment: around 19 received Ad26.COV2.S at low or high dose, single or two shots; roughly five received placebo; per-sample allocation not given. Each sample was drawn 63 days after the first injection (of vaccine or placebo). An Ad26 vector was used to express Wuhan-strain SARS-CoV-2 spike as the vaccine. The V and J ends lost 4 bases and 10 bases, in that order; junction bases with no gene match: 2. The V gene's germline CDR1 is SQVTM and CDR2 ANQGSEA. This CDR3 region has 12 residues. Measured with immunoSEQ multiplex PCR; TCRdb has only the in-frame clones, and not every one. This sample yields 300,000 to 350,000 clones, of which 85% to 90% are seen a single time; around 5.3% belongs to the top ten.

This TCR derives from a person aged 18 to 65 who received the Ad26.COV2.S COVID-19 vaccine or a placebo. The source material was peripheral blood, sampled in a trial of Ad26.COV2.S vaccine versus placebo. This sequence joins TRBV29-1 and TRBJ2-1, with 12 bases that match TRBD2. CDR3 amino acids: CSVASGRAEQFF. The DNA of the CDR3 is TGCAGCGTTGCTAGCGGGAGGGCAGAGCAGTTCTTC.